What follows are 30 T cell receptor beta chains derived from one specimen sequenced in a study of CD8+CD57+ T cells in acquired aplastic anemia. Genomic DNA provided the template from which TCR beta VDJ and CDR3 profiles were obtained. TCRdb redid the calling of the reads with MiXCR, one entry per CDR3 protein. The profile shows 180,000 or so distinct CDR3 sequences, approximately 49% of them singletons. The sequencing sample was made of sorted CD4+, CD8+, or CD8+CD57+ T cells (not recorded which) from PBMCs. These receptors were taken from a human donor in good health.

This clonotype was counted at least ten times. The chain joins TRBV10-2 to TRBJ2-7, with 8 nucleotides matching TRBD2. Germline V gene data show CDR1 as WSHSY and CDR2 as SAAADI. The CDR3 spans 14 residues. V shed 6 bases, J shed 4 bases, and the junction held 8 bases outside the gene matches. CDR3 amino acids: CASRSNSGEYEQYF. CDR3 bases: TGCGCCAGCAGATCGAATAGCGGGGAATACGAGCAGTACTTC.

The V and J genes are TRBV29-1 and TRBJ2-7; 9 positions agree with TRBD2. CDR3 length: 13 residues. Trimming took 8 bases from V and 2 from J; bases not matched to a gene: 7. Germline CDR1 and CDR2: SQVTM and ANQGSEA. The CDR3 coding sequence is TGCAGCTTTTTGGTAGCGGGGGCCTACGAGCAGTACTTC. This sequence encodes CSFLVAGAYEQYF.

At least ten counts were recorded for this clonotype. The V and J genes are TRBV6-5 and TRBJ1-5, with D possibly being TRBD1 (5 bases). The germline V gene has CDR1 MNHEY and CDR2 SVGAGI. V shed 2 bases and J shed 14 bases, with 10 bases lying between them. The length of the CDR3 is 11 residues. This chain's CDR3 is CASSYGGYEHF. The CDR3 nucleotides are TGTGCCAGCAGTTACGGGGGGTACGAGCATTTT.

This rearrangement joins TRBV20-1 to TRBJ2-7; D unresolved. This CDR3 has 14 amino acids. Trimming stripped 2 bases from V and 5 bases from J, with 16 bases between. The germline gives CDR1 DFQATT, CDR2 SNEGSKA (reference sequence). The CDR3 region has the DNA TGCAGTGCTAGAAACCCGAACACTTGGGACGAGCAGTACTTC. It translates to CSARNPNTWDEQYF.

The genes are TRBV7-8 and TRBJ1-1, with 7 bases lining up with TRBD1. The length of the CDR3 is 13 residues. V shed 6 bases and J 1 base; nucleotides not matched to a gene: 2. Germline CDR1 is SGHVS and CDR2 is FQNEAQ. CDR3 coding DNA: TGTGCCAGCAGTGGGGACAGGAACACTGAAGCTTTCTTT. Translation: CASSGDRNTEAFF.

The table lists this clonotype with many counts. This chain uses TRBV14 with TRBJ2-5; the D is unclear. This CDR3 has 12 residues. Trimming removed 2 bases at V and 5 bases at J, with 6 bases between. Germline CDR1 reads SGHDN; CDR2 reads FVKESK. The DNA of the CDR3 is TGTGCCAGCAGCCAACGTTATGAGACCCAGTACTTC. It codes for CASSQRYETQYF.

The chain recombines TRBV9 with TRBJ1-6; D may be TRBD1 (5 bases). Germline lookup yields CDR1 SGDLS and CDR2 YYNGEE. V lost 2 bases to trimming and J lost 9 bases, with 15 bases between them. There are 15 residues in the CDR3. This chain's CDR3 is CASSVDRGRGSPLHF. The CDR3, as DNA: TGTGCCAGCAGCGTGGACCGGGGCCGCGGTTCACCCCTCCACTTT.

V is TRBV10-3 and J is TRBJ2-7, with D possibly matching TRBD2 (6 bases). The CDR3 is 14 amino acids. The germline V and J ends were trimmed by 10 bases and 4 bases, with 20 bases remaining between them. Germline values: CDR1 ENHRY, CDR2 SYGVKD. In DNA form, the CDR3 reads TGTGCCAGCGAGAATCCGGGACTCCCGTACGAGCAGTACTTC. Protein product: CASENPGLPYEQYF.

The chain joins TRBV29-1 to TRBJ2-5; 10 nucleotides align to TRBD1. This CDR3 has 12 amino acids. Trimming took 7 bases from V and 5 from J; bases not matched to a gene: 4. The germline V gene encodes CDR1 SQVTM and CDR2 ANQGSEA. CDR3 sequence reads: CSARTGGETQYF. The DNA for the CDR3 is TGCAGCGCAAGGACAGGGGGGGAGACCCAGTACTTC.

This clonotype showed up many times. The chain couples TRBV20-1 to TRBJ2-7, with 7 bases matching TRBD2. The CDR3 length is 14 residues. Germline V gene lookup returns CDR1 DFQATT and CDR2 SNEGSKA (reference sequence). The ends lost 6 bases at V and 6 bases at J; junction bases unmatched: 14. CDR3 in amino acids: CSATRGGIYGEQYF. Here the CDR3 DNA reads TGCAGTGCCACGAGGGGAGGGATATACGGCGAGCAGTACTTC.

This CDR3 is CASSLEGQGGRGYTF. In nucleotides, the CDR3 is TGCGCCAGCAGCTTGGAAGGACAGGGGGGTCGGGGCTACACCTTC. The chain recombines TRBV5-1 with TRBJ1-2, with 10 nucleotides matching TRBD1. Trimming removed 0 bases from V and 8 bases from J; junction bases left unmatched: 7. Germline V gene sequence: CDR1 SGHRS, CDR2 YFSETQ. The CDR3 runs to 15 residues.

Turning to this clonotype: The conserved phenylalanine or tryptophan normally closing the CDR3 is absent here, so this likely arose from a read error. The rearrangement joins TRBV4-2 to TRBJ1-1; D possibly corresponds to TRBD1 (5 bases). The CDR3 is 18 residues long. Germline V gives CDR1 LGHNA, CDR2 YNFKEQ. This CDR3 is CASSQDLRAGSMNAEAFS. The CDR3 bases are TGTGCCAGCAGCCAAGATCTAAGGGCAGGGAGCATGAACGCTGAAGCTTTCTCT.

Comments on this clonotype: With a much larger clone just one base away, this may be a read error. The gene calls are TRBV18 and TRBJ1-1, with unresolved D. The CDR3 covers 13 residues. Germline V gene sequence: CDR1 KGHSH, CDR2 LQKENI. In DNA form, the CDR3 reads TGTGCCAGCTCCTCGGGGATGAACACTGGAGCTTTCTTT. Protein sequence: CASSSGMNTGAFF.

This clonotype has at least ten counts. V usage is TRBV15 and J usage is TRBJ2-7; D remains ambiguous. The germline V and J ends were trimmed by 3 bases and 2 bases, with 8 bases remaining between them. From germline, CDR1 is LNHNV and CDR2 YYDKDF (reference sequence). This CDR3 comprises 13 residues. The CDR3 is CATSRWATYEQYF. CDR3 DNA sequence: TGTGCCACCAGCAGGTGGGCCACCTACGAGCAGTACTTC.

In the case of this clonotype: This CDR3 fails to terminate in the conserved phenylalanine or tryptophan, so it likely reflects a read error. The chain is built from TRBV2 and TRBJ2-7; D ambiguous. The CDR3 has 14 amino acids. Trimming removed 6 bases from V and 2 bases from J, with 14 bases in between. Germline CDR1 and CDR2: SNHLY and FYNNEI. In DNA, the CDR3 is TGTGCCAGCAGCGAGTTAACAGTAGCCTACGAGCAGTACCTC. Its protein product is CASSELTVAYEQYL.

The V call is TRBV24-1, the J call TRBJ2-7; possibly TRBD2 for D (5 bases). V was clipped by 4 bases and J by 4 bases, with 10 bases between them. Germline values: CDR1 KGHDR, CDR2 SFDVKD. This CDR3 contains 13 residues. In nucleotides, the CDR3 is TGTGCCACCAGTGACCCCTCGGGGTACGAGCAGTACTTC. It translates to CATSDPSGYEQYF.

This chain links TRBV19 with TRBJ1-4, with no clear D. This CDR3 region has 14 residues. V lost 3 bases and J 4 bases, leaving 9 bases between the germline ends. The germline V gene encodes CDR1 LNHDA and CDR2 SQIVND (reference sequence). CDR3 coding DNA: TGTGCCAGTAGTATTCGGTTGGTTAATGAAAAACTGTTTTTT. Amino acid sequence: CASSIRLVNEKLFF.

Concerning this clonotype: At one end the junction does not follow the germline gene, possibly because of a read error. The CDR3 loop reads CATAPSGRYQETRYF. In nucleotides, the CDR3 is TGTGCCACCGCGCCTAGCGGGAGGTATCAAGAGACCCGGTACTTC. The chain has TRBV10-3 and TRBJ2-5; TRBD2 aligns across 11 bases. Germline loops: CDR1 ENHRY, CDR2 SYGVKD. The length of the CDR3 is 15 residues.

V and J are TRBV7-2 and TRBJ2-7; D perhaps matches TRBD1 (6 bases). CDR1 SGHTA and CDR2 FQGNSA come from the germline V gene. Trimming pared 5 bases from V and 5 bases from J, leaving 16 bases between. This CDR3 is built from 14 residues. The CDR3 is CASSPGTKANEQYF. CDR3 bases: TGTGCCAGCAGCCCCGGGACAAAGGCAAACGAGCAGTACTTC.

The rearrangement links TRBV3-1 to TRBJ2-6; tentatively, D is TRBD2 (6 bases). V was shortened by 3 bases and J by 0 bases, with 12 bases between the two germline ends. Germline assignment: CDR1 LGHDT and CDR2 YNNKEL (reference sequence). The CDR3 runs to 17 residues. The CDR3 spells CASSHGTVDSGANVLTF. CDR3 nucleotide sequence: TGTGCCAGCAGCCACGGGACTGTAGACTCTGGGGCCAACGTCCTGACTTTC.

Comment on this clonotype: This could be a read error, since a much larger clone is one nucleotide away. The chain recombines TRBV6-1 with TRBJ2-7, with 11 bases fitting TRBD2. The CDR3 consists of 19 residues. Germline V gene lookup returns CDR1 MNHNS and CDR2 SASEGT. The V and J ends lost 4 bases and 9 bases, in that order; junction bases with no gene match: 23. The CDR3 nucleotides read TGTGCCAGCAGTGCCGACCGGGACAGGCAACTAGCGGGAGTGGGAGGGCAGTACTTC. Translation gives CASSADRDRQLAGVGGQYF.

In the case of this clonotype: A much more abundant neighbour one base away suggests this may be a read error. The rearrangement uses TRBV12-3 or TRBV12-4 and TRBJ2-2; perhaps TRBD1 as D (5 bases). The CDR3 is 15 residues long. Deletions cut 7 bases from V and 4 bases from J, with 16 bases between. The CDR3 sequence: CASTQGTVSTGELFF. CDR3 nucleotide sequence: TGTGCCAGCACCCAGGGTACGGTGAGCACCGGGGAGCTGTTTTTT.

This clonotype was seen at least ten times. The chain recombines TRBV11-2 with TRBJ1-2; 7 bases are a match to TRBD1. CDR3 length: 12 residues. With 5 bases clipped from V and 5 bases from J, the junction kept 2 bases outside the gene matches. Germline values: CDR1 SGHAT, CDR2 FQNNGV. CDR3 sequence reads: CASSRDRYGYTF. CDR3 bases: TGTGCCAGCAGCCGGGACAGATATGGCTACACCTTC. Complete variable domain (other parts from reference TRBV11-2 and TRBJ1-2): EAGVAQSPRYKIIEKRQSVAFWCNPISGHATLYWYQQILGQGPKLLIQFQNNGVVDDSQLPKDRFSAERLKGVDSTLKIQPAKLEDSAVYLCASSRDRYGYTFGSGTRLTVV.

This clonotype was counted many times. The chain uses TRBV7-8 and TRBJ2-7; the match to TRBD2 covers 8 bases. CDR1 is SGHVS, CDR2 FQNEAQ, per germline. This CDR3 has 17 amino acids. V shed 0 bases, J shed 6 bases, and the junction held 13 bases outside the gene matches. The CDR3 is CASSLATVSGSYGEQYF. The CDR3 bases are TGTGCCAGCAGCTTAGCAACCGTAAGCGGGAGCTATGGCGAGCAGTACTTC.

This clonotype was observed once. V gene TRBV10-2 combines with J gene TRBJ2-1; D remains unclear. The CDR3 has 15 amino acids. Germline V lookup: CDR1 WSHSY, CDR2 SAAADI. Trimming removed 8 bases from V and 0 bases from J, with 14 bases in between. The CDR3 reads CASLTDRSSYNEQFF. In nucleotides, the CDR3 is TGCGCCAGCCTTACGGACCGGAGCTCCTACAATGAGCAGTTCTTC.

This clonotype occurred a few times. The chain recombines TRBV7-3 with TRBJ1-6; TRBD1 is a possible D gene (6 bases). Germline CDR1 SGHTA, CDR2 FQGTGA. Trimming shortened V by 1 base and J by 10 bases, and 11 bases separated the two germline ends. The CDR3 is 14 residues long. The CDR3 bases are TGTGCCAGCAGCTTAATGTCACAGGGATCACCCCTCCACTTT. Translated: CASSLMSQGSPLHF.

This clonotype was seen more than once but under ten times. In DNA, the CDR3 is TGTGCCACCAGTGAGACTTTGGACAGGTCCACGGGAGGAAGGACCTACAATGAGCAGTTCTTC. Translation gives CATSETLDRSTGGRTYNEQFF. V is TRBV24-1 and J is TRBJ2-1; D may correspond to TRBD1 or TRBD2 (7 bases each). The ends were cut back, 4 bases at V and 2 bases at J, with 29 bases in the middle. The germline CDR1 and CDR2 sequences are KGHDR and SFDVKD. The CDR3 has 21 amino acids.

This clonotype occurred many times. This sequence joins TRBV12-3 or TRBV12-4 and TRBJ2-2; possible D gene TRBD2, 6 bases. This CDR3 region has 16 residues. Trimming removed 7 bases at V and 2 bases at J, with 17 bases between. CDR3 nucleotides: TGTGCCAGCAAGACATTTACGCGGGATAACACCGGGGAGCTGTTTTTT. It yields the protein CASKTFTRDNTGELFF.

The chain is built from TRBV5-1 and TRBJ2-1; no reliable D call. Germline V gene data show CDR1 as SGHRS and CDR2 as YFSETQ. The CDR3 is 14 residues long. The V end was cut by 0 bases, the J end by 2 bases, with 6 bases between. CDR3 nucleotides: TGCGCCAGCAGCTTGGAGGCCCCCTACAATGAGCAGTTCTTC. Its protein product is CASSLEAPYNEQFF. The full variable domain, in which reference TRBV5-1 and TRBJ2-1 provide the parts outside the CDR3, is KAGVTQTPRYLIKTRGQQVTLSCSPISGHRSVSWYQQTPGQGLQFLFEYFSETQRNKGNFPGRFSGRQFSNSRSEMNVSTLELGDSALYLCASSLEAPYNEQFFGPGTRLTVL.

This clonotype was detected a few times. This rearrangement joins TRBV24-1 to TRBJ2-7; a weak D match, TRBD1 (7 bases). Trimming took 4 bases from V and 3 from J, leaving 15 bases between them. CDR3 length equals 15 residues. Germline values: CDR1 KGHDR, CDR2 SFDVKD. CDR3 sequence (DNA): TGTGCCACCAGTGACCGGACAGGAGGGTTCTACGAGCAGTACTTC. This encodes CATSDRTGGFYEQYF.